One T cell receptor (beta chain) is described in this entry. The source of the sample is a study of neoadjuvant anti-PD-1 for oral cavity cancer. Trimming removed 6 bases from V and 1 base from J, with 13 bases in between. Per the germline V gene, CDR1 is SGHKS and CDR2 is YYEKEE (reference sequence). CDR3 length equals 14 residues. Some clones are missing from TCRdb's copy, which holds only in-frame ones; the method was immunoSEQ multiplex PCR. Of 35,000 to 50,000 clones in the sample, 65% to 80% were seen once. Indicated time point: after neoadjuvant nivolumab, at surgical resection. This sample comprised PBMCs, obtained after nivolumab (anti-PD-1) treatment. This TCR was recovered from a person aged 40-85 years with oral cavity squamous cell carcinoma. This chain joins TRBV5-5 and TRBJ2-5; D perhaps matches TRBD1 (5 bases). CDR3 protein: CASNPGHTQETQYF. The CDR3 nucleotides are TGTGCCAGCAATCCAGGACATACCCAAGAGACCCAGTACTTC.